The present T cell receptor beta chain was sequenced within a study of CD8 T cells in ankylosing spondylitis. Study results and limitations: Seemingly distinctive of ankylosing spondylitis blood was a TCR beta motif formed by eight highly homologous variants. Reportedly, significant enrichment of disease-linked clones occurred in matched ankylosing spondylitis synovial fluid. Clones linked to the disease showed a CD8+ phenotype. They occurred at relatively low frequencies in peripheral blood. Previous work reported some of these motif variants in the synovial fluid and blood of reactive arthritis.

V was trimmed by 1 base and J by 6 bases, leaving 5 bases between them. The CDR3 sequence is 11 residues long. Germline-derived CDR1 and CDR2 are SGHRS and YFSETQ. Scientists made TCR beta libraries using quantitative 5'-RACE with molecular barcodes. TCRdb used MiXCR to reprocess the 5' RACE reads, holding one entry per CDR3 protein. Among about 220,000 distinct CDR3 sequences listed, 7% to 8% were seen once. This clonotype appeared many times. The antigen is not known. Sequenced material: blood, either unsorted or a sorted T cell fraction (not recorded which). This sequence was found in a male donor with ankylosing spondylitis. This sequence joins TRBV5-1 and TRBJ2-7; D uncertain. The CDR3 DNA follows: TGCGCCAGCAGCTTGAGTCGCGAGCAGTACTTC. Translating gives CASSLSREQYF. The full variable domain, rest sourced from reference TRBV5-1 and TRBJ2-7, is KAGVTQTPRYLIKTRGQQVTLSCSPISGHRSVSWYQQTPGQGLQFLFEYFSETQRNKGNFPGRFSGRQFSNSRSEMNVSTLELGDSALYLCASSLSREQYFGPGTRLTVT.